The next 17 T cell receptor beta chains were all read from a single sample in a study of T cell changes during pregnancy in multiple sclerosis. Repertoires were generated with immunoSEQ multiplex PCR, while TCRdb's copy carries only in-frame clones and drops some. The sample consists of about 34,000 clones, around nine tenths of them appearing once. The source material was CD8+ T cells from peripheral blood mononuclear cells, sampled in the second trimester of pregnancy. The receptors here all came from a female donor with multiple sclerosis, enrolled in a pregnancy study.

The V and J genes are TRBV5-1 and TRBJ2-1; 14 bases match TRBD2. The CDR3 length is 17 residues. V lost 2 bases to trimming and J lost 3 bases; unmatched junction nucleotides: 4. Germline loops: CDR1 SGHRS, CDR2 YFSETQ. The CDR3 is CASSFGTSGSFYNEQFF. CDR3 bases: TGCGCCAGCAGCTTTGGGACTAGCGGGAGTTTCTACAATGAGCAGTTCTTC. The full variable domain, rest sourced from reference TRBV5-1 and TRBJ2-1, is KAGVTQTPRYLIKTRGQQVTLSCSPISGHRSVSWYQQTPGQGLQFLFEYFSETQRNKGNFPGRFSGRQFSNSRSEMNVSTLELGDSALYLCASSFGTSGSFYNEQFFGPGTRLTVL.

The CDR3 DNA reads TGTGCCAGCTCACCTGGACAGGGGGCCTACGAGCAGTACTTC. As protein: CASSPGQGAYEQYF. The chain carries TRBV18 and TRBJ2-7, with 10 bases fitting TRBD1. Germline CDR1 KGHSH, CDR2 LQKENI. The CDR3 extends over 14 amino acids. V lost 3 bases to trimming and J lost 2 bases; unmatched junction nucleotides: 1.

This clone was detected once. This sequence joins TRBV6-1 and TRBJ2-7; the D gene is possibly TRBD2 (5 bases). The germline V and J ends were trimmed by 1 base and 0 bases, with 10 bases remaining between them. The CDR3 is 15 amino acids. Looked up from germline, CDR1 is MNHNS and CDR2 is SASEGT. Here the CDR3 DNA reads TGTGCCAGCAGTGAAGGGACTGGAAGCTCCTACGAGCAGTACTTC. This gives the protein CASSEGTGSSYEQYF.

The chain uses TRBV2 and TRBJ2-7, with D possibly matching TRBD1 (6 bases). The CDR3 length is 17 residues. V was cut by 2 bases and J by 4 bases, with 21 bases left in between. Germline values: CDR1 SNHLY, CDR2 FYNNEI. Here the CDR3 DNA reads TGTGCCAGCAGTGAAATGCGTATTAATTGGGGGCGTTACGAGCAGTACTTC. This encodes CASSEMRINWGRYEQYF.

CDR3 nucleotides: TGTGCCAGCAGTAGGGTCGGGCAGGGGGGCTACGAGCAGTACTTC. It specifies CASSRVGQGGYEQYF. The chain couples TRBV6-1 to TRBJ2-7; the D gene is possibly TRBD1 (7 bases). CDR1 MNHNS and CDR2 SASEGT come from the germline V gene. The V end was cut by 5 bases, the J end by 3 bases, with 17 bases between. The CDR3 covers 15 residues.

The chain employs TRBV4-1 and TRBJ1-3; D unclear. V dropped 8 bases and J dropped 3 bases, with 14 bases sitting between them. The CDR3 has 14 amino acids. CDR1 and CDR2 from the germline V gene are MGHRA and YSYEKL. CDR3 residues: CASALALDGNTIYF. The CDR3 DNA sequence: TGCGCCAGCGCCCTCGCCTTAGATGGAAACACCATATATTTT.

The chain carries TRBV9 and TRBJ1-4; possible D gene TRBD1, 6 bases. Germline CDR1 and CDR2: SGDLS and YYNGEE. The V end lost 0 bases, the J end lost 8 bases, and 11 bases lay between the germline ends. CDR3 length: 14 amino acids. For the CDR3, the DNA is TGTGCCAGCAGCGTAGGTCAGGGGTTAGAAAAACTGTTTTTT. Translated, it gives CASSVGQGLEKLFF. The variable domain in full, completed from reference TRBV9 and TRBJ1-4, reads DSGVTQTPKHLITATGQRVTLRCSPRSGDLSVYWYQQSLDQGLQFLIQYYNGEERAKGNILERFSAQQFPDLHSELNLSSLELGDSALYFCASSVGQGLEKLFFGSGTQLSVL.

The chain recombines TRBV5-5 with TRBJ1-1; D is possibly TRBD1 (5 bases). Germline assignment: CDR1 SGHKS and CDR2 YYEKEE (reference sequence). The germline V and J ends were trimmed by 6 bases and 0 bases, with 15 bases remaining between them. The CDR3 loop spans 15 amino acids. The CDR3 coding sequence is TGTGCCAGCACCCGAGGGGCGGGGATGAACACTGAAGCTTTCTTT. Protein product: CASTRGAGMNTEAFF.

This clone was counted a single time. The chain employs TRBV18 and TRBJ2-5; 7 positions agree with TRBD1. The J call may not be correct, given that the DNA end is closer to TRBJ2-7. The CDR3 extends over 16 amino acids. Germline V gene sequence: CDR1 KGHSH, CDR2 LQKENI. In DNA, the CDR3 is TGTGCCAGCTCATCTGCTATACGGGACAGAGACTACGAGCAGTACTTC. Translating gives CASSSAIRDRDYEQYF.

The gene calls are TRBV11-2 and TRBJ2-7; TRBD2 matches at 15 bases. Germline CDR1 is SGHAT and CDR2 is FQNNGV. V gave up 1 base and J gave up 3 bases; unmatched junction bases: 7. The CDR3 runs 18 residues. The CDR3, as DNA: TGTGCCAGCAGCTTAGCCCCGGGACTAGCGGGAGGTTTCTACGAGCAGTACTTC. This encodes CASSLAPGLAGGFYEQYF.

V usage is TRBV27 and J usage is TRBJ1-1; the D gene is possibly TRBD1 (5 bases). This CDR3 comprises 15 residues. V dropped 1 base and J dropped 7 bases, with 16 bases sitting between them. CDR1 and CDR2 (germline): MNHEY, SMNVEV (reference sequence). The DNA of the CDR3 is TGTGCCAGCAGTTTATGGGGCACATTGGTCGATGAAGCTTTCTTT. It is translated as CASSLWGTLVDEAFF.

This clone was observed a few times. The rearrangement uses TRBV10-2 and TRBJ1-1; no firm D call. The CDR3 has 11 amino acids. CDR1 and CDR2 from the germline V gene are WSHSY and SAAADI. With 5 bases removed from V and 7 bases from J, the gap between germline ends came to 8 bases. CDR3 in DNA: TGCGCCAGCAGTCCACCGGGTGAAGCTTTCTTT. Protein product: CASSPPGEAFF.

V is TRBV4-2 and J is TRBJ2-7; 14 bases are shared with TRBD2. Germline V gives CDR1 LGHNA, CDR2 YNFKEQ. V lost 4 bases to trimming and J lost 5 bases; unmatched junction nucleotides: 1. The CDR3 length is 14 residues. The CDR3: CASSPGLAGDEQYF. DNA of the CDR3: TGTGCCAGCAGCCCGGGACTAGCGGGAGACGAGCAGTACTTC.

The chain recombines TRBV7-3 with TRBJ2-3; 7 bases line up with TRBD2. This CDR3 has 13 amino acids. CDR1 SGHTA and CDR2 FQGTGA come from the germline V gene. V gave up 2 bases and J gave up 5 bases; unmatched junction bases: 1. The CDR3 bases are TGTGCCAGCAGCTTAGCGGGAGAAGATACGCAGTATTTT. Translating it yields CASSLAGEDTQYF.

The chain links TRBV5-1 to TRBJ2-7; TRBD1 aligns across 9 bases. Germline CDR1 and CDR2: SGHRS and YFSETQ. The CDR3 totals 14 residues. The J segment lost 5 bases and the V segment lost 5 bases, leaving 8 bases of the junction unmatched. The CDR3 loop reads CASRTGTGLDEQYF. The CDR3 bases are TGCGCCAGCAGAACCGGGACAGGGTTGGACGAGCAGTACTTC.

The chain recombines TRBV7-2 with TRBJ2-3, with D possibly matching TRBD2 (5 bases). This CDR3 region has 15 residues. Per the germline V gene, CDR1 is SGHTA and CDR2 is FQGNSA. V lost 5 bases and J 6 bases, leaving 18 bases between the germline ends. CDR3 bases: TGTGCCAGCAGCCAGACGGGGAGCTCGATGGATACGCAGTATTTT. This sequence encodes CASSQTGSSMDTQYF.

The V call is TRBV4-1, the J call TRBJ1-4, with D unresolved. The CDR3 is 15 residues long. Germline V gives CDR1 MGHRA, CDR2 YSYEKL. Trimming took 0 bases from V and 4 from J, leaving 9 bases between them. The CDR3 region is CASSQDPDRNEKLFF. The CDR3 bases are TGCGCCAGCAGCCAAGATCCAGATCGTAATGAAAAACTGTTTTTT.